Below, one T cell receptor (beta chain) is given with its context. With V trimmed by 8 bases and J by 4 bases, 2 bases remained unmatched. CDR1 GTSNPN and CDR2 SVGIG come from the germline V gene (reference sequence). CDR3 size: 11 residues. This record comes from a study of blood T cell repertoires in COVID-19. Overall study context: The United States, Italy and Spain were the sources of the acute and convalescent COVID-19 samples. T cells, B-cell-depleted T cells, or PBMCs supplied cDNA or gDNA.

Per the original data handling: Reference gene primers were amplified, and this amplification served to estimate nucleated cell counts. This table comes from immunoSEQ multiplex PCR, and its TCRdb copy is limited to in-frame clones, with some not included. Clonal size and the V and J genes are those of that table, whereas D and trimming came from the DNA. The sample records tens of thousands of clones, 84% being singletons. The chain joins TRBV30 to TRBJ2-5, with 9 bases matching TRBD1. The clonotype was recovered from a man in his fifties or sixties with active or convalescent COVID-19. The sequenced material came from peripheral blood. The CDR3 coding sequence is TGTGCCGGGGGACAGGGAGAGACCCAGTACTTC. Protein product: CAGGQGETQYF.